This entry describes one TCR beta chain. The method was immunoSEQ multiplex PCR; TCRdb's version includes in-frame clones alone and lacks a portion of them. The sample has about 130,000 clones; 75% to 90% are singletons. Germline-derived CDR1 and CDR2 are LNHDA and SQIVND (reference sequence). J gave up 4 bases and V 7 bases, and 9 bases lay outside the gene matches. The CDR3 extends over 14 amino acids. Time point denoted: blood 2 weeks post-SBRT. Treatment described: 15 Gy SBRT to primary tumor, nephrectomy 4 weeks later. The sample originates from a study of radiation and T cells in renal cell carcinoma.

The receptor was derived from a woman aged 55 to 70 with renal cell carcinoma. The V gene is TRBV19, the J gene TRBJ1-2; the match to TRBD1 covers 7 bases. Sequences were derived from blood, sampled from a patient whose treatment included radiotherapy and nephrectomy. Here the CDR3 DNA reads TGTGCCAGTACCCCCCAGGGGGAATTCTATGGCTACACCTTC. It translates to CASTPQGEFYGYTF.